Listed here are 20 T cell receptor beta chains from one sample, sequenced in a study of T cell responses to AZD1222 COVID-19 vaccine. The assay was immunoSEQ multiplex PCR, and TCRdb's table has in-frame clones only and misses some. The top ten clones hold around 0.96% of a sample with some 160,000 clones, 85% to 95% of them seen once. Sequenced material: peripheral blood, taken on day 0 of AZD1222 vaccination. The receptors come from an adult in good health.

DNA of the CDR3: TGTGCCAGCAGTTCCCCCCCTGGGGGAAACACCATATATTTT. It translates to CASSSPPGGNTIYF. This rearrangement joins TRBV28 to TRBJ1-3; D is uncertain. The CDR3 is 14 residues long. The V gene's germline CDR1 is MDHEN and CDR2 SYDVKM. V was shortened by 4 bases and J by 4 bases, with 11 bases between the two germline ends.

This clone was counted a few times. The chain joins TRBV20-1 to TRBJ1-1; 7 bases map to TRBD1. From germline, CDR1 is DFQATT and CDR2 SNEGSKA (reference sequence). Unmatched junction bases numbered 4, after V lost 3 bases and J lost 0 bases. This CDR3 comprises 14 residues. As DNA, the CDR3 is TGCAGTGCTAGTTGGGGGACAGTGAACACTGAAGCTTTCTTT. As protein: CSASWGTVNTEAFF.

The chain employs TRBV18 and TRBJ2-5; TRBD1 matches at 7 bases. Germline values: CDR1 KGHSH, CDR2 LQKENI. V lost 3 bases and J lost 2; bases outside the gene matches: 3. The CDR3 has 14 amino acids. The CDR3: CASSPYRGQETQYF. The CDR3, as DNA: TGTGCCAGCTCACCCTACAGGGGACAAGAGACCCAGTACTTC.

The chain couples TRBV9 to TRBJ1-2, with D maybe TRBD1 (6 bases). Germline V gives CDR1 SGDLS, CDR2 YYNGEE. Trimming stripped 0 bases from V and 8 bases from J, with 11 bases between. This CDR3 contains 13 residues. CDR3 residues: CASSVAGVEGYTF. DNA of the CDR3: TGTGCCAGCAGCGTAGCAGGGGTTGAAGGCTACACCTTC.

V gene TRBV6-5 combines with J gene TRBJ2-1; D unresolved. CDR1 and CDR2 (germline): MNHEY, SVGAGI. Trimming removed 4 bases from V and 6 bases from J, with 16 bases in between. CDR3 length: 15 amino acids. Here the CDR3 reads CASSLWSVRGNEQFF. DNA of the CDR3: TGTGCCAGCAGTTTATGGTCCGTTCGAGGCAATGAGCAGTTCTTC.

This clone is a singleton in its sample. In nucleotides, the CDR3 is TGTGCCATCAGTAGGGGTAGGGAGAACACTGAAGCTTTCTTT. Residues: CAISRGRENTEAFF. The chain couples TRBV10-3 to TRBJ1-1; D is perhaps TRBD1 (5 bases). The V end was cut by 5 bases, the J end by 1 base, with 11 bases between. Germline-derived CDR1 and CDR2 are ENHRY and SYGVKD. CDR3 size: 14 residues.

CDR3 DNA: TGTGCCAGCAGTTACTCCGCCAGCGAAGGGGGGTATGGCTACACCTTC. This codes for CASSYSASEGGYGYTF. The chain has TRBV6-5 and TRBJ1-2; D might be TRBD1 (6 bases). There are 16 residues in the CDR3. Germline CDR1 reads MNHEY; CDR2 reads SVGAGI. V shed 0 bases and J shed 5 bases, with 16 bases lying between them.

The chain recombines TRBV19 with TRBJ1-2, with D possibly matching TRBD1 (6 bases). This CDR3 is 14 amino acids long. The germline gives CDR1 LNHDA, CDR2 SQIVND (reference sequence). Trimming removed 4 bases from V and 1 base from J, with 10 bases in between. The CDR3 spells CASSRTAINYGYTF. DNA for the CDR3: TGTGCCAGTAGTAGGACAGCTATTAACTATGGCTACACCTTC.

The rearrangement uses TRBV12-3 or TRBV12-4 and TRBJ1-5; D is possibly TRBD1 (5 bases). V lost 5 bases, J lost 4 bases, and 9 bases lay in between. The CDR3 is 13 amino acids. The CDR3 region is CASSQTANQPQHF. CDR3 coding DNA: TGTGCCAGCAGTCAGACAGCTAATCAGCCCCAGCATTTT.

V and J are TRBV15 and TRBJ2-7; 9 nucleotides agree with TRBD1. The V segment lost 1 base and the J segment 6 bases; nucleotides outside the gene matches: 7. CDR3 length equals 15 residues. CDR1 and CDR2 (germline): LNHNV, YYDKDF (reference sequence). CDR3 in amino acids: CATSRGRDRAGEQYF. CDR3 in DNA: TGTGCCACCAGCAGAGGAAGGGACAGGGCCGGCGAGCAGTACTTC.

This chain connects TRBV5-5 to TRBJ1-5, with no clear D. V was shortened by 4 bases and J by 5 bases, with 10 bases between the two germline ends. Germline-derived CDR1 and CDR2 are SGHKS and YYEKEE (reference sequence). The CDR3 sequence is 13 residues long. The CDR3 bases are TGTGCCAGCAGCCCCCGCCGAGATCAGCCCCAGCATTTT. Protein product: CASSPRRDQPQHF.

The V gene is TRBV7-2, the J gene TRBJ2-3; TRBD1 is a possible D gene (6 bases). Trimming left V 5 bases short and J 3 bases short, with 12 bases between. Germline V gene sequence: CDR1 SGHTA, CDR2 FQGNSA. CDR3 length: 14 amino acids. The CDR3 region is CASSLQGFTDTQYF. The DNA of the CDR3 is TGTGCCAGCAGCCTACAGGGTTTTACAGATACGCAGTATTTT.

This chain uses TRBV5-1 with TRBJ1-2, with TRBD1 identical over 11 bases. There are 17 residues in the CDR3. V was clipped by 1 base and J by 9 bases; unmatched bases: 14. CDR1 is SGHRS and CDR2 is YFSETQ in the germline V gene. The CDR3 nucleotides are TGCGCCAGCAGCTTGTTCGAGGGACAGGGGGGCTCTATTAGCTACACCTTC. This encodes CASSLFEGQGGSISYTF.

This rearrangement joins TRBV10-3 to TRBJ2-3; 10 bases align to TRBD2. Unmatched junction bases numbered 8, after V lost 10 bases and J lost 1 base. Germline-derived CDR1 and CDR2 are ENHRY and SYGVKD. This CDR3 has 15 amino acids. The CDR3 reads CATRDGTSGTDTQYF. CDR3 sequence (DNA): TGTGCCACCAGAGATGGGACTAGCGGCACAGATACGCAGTATTTT.

V gene TRBV20-1 combines with J gene TRBJ2-7; unclear D gene. The V end was cut by 2 bases, the J end by 4 bases, with 6 bases between. The CDR3 is 11 amino acids. CDR1 and CDR2 from the germline V gene are DFQATT and SNEGSKA (reference sequence). The CDR3 DNA reads TGCAGTGCTAGATCTAGGTACGAGCAGTACTTC. It is translated as CSARSRYEQYF.

The CDR3 sequence is CSVGTNIYGYTF. The CDR3 nucleotides read TGCAGCGTCGGGACAAATATCTATGGCTACACCTTC. The V gene is TRBV29-1, the J gene TRBJ1-2; tentatively, D is TRBD1 (6 bases). The V and J ends lost 6 bases and 4 bases respectively, with 12 bases between them. CDR1 is SQVTM, CDR2 ANQGSEA, per germline. The CDR3 loop spans 12 amino acids.

The rearrangement joins TRBV25-1 to TRBJ1-1; D not certain. The CDR3 loop spans 13 amino acids. V was pared by 6 bases and J by 0 bases, with 8 bases between. Germline V gene data show CDR1 as MGHDK and CDR2 as SYGVNS. The CDR3 spells CASSTVMNTEAFF. CDR3 DNA sequence: TGTGCCAGCAGCACAGTTATGAACACTGAAGCTTTCTTT.

V is TRBV6-5 and J is TRBJ1-5; D perhaps matches TRBD1 (6 bases). Trimming took 5 bases from V and 10 from J, leaving 21 bases between them. Germline-derived CDR1 and CDR2 are MNHEY and SVGAGI. The CDR3 contains 15 residues. Written as DNA, the CDR3 is TGTGCCAGCAGTCACCAGGGGTTTGCAGATGGACCCCAGCATTTT. This sequence encodes CASSHQGFADGPQHF.

Only a few counts were recorded for this clone. V gene TRBV7-9 combines with J gene TRBJ1-2, with a tentative D call TRBD1 (5 bases). This CDR3 comprises 12 residues. Per the germline V gene, CDR1 is SEHNR and CDR2 is FQNEAQ (reference sequence). V lost 10 bases to trimming and J lost 8 bases, with 17 bases between them. The CDR3 spells CATRRGWDGYTF. CDR3 nucleotide sequence: TGTGCCACCAGGAGGGGCTGGGACGGCTACACCTTC.

CDR3 region: CATSRGDRYTDTQYF. For the CDR3, the DNA is TGTGCCACCAGCAGAGGGGACCGCTACACAGATACGCAGTATTTT. The chain carries TRBV15 and TRBJ2-3; possibly TRBD1 or TRBD2 for D (5 bases each). The germline V gene has CDR1 LNHNV and CDR2 YYDKDF (reference sequence). The CDR3 runs 15 residues. Trimming took off 1 base at V and 2 bases at J, with 10 bases between the two ends.